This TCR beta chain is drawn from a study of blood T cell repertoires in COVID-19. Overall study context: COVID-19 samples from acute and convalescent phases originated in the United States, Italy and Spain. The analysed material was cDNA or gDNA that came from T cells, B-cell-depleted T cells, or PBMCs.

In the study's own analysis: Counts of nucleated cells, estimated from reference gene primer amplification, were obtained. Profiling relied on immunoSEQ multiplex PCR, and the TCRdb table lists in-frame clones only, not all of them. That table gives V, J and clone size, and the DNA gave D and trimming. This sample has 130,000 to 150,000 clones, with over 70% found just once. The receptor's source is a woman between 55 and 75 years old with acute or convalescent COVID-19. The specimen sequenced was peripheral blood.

The CDR3: CASNLSQGPGNQPQHF. The CDR3 nucleotides are TGTGCCAGCAACCTATCTCAGGGGCCCGGTAATCAGCCCCAGCATTTT. The chain uses TRBV28 and TRBJ1-5, with D maybe TRBD1 (6 bases). Trimming removed 7 bases from V and 4 bases from J, with 20 bases in between. Per germline, CDR1 MDHEN and CDR2 SYDVKM. The length of the CDR3 is 16 residues.